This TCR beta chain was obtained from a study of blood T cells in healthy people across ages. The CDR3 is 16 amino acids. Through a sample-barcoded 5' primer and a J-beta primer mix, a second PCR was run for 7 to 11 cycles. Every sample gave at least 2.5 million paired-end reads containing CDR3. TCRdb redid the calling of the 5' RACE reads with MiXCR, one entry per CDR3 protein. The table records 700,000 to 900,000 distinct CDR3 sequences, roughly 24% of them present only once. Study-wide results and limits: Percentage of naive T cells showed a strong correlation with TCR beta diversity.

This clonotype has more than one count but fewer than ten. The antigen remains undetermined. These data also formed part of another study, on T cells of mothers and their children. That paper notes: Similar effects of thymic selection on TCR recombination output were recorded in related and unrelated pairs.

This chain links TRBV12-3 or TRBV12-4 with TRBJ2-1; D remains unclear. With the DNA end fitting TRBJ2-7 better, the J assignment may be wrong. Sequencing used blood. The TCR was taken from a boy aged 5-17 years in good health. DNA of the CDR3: TGTGCCAGCAGCAAACTCGACGTACAGCCTCTCGAAGGGCAGTACTTC. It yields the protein CASSKLDVQPLEGQYF.